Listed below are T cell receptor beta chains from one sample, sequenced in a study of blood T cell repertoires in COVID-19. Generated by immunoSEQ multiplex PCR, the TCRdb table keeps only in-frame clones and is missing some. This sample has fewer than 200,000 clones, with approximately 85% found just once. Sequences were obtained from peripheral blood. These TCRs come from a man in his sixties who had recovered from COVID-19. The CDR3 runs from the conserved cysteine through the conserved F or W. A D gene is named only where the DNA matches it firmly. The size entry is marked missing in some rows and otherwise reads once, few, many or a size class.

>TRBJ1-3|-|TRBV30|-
CAWSPGGGGNTIYF
TGTGCCTGGAGCCCGGGGGGCGGTGGAAACACCATATATTTT
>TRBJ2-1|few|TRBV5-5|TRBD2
CASSAEGLAGDEQFF
TGTGCCAGCAGCGCGGAGGGACTAGCGGGCGATGAGCAGTTCTTC
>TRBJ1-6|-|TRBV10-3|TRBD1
CAISFTQGANSPLHF
TGTGCCATCAGCTTTACCCAGGGGGCGAATTCACCCCTCCACTTT
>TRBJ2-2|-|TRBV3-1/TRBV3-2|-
CASSQEAPGELFF
TGTGCCAGCAGCCAAGAAGCACCCGGGGAGCTGTTTTTT
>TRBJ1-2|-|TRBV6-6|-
CASSTNYGYTF
TGTGCCAGCTCAACTAACTATGGCTACACCTTC
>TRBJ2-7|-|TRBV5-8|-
CASSLGGLGYEQYF
TGTGCCAGCAGCTTGGGAGGGCTCGGGTACGAGCAGTACTTC
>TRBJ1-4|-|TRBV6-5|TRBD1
CASSPSYRGNEKLFF
TGTGCCAGCAGTCCATCTTACAGGGGTAATGAAAAACTGTTTTTT
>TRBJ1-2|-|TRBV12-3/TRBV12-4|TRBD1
CASSRQGGGGYTF
TGTGCCAGCAGCCGACAGGGGGGGGGTGGCTACACCTTC
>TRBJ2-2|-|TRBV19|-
CASSIRFPGELFF
TGTGCCAGTAGTATACGGTTTCCCGGGGAGCTGTTTTTT
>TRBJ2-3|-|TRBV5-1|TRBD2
CASSNGRRGGRGGDTQYF
TGCGCCAGCAGCAACGGACGGCGGGGGGGCAGAGGCGGAGATACGCAGTATTTT
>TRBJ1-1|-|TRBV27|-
CASSFSQNTEAFF
TGTGCCAGCAGTTTCTCACAGAACACTGAAGCTTTCTTT
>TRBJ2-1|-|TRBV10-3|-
CANAGNNNEQFF
TGTGCCAACGCCGGGAACAACAATGAGCAGTTCTTC
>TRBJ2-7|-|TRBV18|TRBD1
CASSSTGARYEQYF
TGTGCCAGCTCATCGACAGGGGCTCGCTACGAGCAGTACTTC
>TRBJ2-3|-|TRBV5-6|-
CASSLSGLPIHRTDTQYF
TGTGCCAGCAGCTTGTCGGGACTCCCGATACATCGCACAGATACGCAGTATTTT
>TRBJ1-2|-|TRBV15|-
CATSRDVGAVSGYTF
TGTGCCACCAGCAGAGACGTAGGGGCAGTCAGTGGCTACACCTTC